Below are 22 T cell receptor beta chains sequenced from a single sample in a study of vaccination effects on CD4 cells after COVID-19. Measured with immunoSEQ multiplex PCR; TCRdb has only the in-frame clones, and not every one. The profile covers roughly 50,000 clones, with 65% to 90% appearing a single time and about 2.3% taken by the ten largest. Before sequencing took place, the ViraFEST assay used viral peptide pools to expand antigen-specific CD4+ T cells. Following culture for more than 9 days, CD4+ T cells were isolated. No antigen is known for these receptors. Sequencing was performed on CD4+ T cells from PBMCs cultured with HCoV-229E spike peptides, taken before COVID-19 vaccination. Receptors were obtained from a human donor who received a COVID-19 vaccine.

V gene TRBV24-1 combines with J gene TRBJ1-6; D unclear. The germline V gene encodes CDR1 KGHDR and CDR2 SFDVKD. The germline V and J ends were trimmed by 6 bases and 4 bases, with 9 bases remaining between them. The CDR3 sequence is 14 residues long. The CDR3, as DNA: TGTGCCACCAGTCAGGCAGGATATAATTCACCCCTCCACTTT. It is translated as CATSQAGYNSPLHF.

The V gene is TRBV24-1, the J gene TRBJ2-5, with 9 nucleotides matching TRBD1. The germline V gene encodes CDR1 KGHDR and CDR2 SFDVKD. V shed 1 base and J 5 bases; nucleotides not matched to a gene: 4. CDR3 length: 15 residues. CDR3 residues: CATSDLGTGTETQYF. The CDR3 nucleotides read TGTGCCACCAGTGATTTAGGGACAGGGACGGAGACCCAGTACTTC.

This clone was picked up a small number of times. The chain has TRBV10-1 and TRBJ2-2; D ambiguous. Germline assignment: CDR1 WNHNN and CDR2 SYGVQD (reference sequence). V was clipped by 0 bases and J by 6 bases, with 8 bases between them. The length of the CDR3 is 14 residues. CDR3 sequence (DNA): TGCGCCAGCAGTGAGTCGATCGGTCCCGGGGAGCTGTTTTTT. As protein: CASSESIGPGELFF.

V usage is TRBV6-5 and J usage is TRBJ1-2; D unclear. Between the trimmed V and J ends, which lost 2 bases and 5 bases, there was a span of 6 bases. The CDR3 runs 12 residues. The germline V gene has CDR1 MNHEY and CDR2 SVGAGI. CDR3 DNA sequence: TGTGCCAGCAGTTACCGTGGGTATGGCTACACCTTC. This gives the protein CASSYRGYGYTF.

A single count supports this clone. The J gene is TRBJ2-2, the V gene TRBV6-5; D unclear. CDR1 MNHEY and CDR2 SVGAGI come from the germline V gene. V gave up 6 bases and J gave up 2 bases, with 10 bases separating them. This CDR3 comprises 14 residues. The CDR3 nucleotides read TGTGCCAGCAGCCAAACCATTAACACCGGGGAGCTGTTTTTT. Translation: CASSQTINTGELFF.

V and J are TRBV5-1 and TRBJ2-3, with D tentatively TRBD1 (6 bases). Trimming took 2 bases from V and 2 from J, leaving 9 bases between them. CDR3 length: 14 amino acids. CDR1 SGHRS and CDR2 YFSETQ come from the germline V gene. For the CDR3, the DNA is TGCGCCAGCAGCTTTTGGGACAACACAGATACGCAGTATTTT. This gives the protein CASSFWDNTDTQYF.

The chain has TRBV6-5 and TRBJ1-2; D is uncertain. Deletions cut 0 bases from V and 7 bases from J, with 9 bases between. Germline values: CDR1 MNHEY, CDR2 SVGAGI. The CDR3 is 13 residues long. The CDR3 bases are TGTGCCAGCAGTTACTCTCTCGGCGGTGGCTACACCTTC. Translating it yields CASSYSLGGGYTF.

A single count supports this clone. The genes are TRBV3-1 (or the pseudogene TRBV3-2) and TRBJ1-2, with TRBD1 matching 7 bases. Germline V CDR1 and CDR2: LGHDT, YNNKEL (reference sequence). The trim removed 4 bases at V and 4 bases at J, leaving 9 bases unmatched. The CDR3 has 15 amino acids. CDR3 in DNA: TGTGCCAGCAGCCGCGGACAGGCGACACCCTATGGCTACACCTTC. Encoded protein: CASSRGQATPYGYTF.

The V gene is TRBV12-5, the J gene TRBJ1-6; D may be TRBD1 (5 bases). Germline loops: CDR1 LGHNT, CDR2 FRNRAP. The CDR3 runs to 20 residues. The germline V and J ends were trimmed by 7 bases and 4 bases, with 29 bases remaining between them. The DNA of the CDR3 is TGTGCTAGTGATCGCTGGGACCAATCAGGCCCAATCTATTATAATTCACCCCTCCACTTT. Protein product: CASDRWDQSGPIYYNSPLHF.

The CDR3 region is CASSAGGLGTEAFF. The DNA of the CDR3 is TGTGCCAGCAGCGCGGGGGGGTTGGGCACTGAAGCTTTCTTT. V is TRBV5-4 and J is TRBJ1-1, with TRBD1 as a possible D gene (5 bases). The CDR3 sequence is 14 residues long. V gave up 4 bases and J gave up 4 bases, with 14 bases separating them. Germline V gene data show CDR1 as SGHNT and CDR2 as YYREEE (reference sequence).

The V and J genes are TRBV20-1 and TRBJ2-3; D is ambiguous. Trimming stripped 5 bases from V and 5 bases from J, with 8 bases between. The germline CDR1 and CDR2 sequences are DFQATT and SNEGSKA (reference sequence). CDR3 length: 11 residues. DNA of the CDR3: TGCAGTGCTGGGTTCGGAGATACGCAGTATTTT. Its protein is CSAGFGDTQYF.

The V gene is TRBV5-1, the J gene TRBJ2-1; tentative D call: TRBD2 (7 bases). The CDR3 contains 16 residues. The germline CDR1 and CDR2 sequences are SGHRS and YFSETQ. V lost 0 bases and J lost 9, with 19 bases in between. Here the CDR3 reads CASSLGRGGGPGEQFF. In DNA, the CDR3 is TGCGCCAGCAGCTTGGGTCGCGGGGGCGGTCCGGGTGAGCAGTTCTTC.

V gene TRBV4-3 combines with J gene TRBJ2-1; the D gene is possibly TRBD1 (5 bases). The V end lost 0 bases, the J end lost 12 bases, and 12 bases lay between the germline ends. The length of the CDR3 is 13 residues. From germline, CDR1 is LGHNA and CDR2 YSLEER. Here the CDR3 reads CASSQERGRMQFF. The CDR3 nucleotides are TGCGCCAGCAGCCAAGAAAGGGGAAGAATGCAGTTCTTC.

This clone has more than one count but fewer than ten. The chain combines TRBV25-1 with TRBJ1-5, with D perhaps TRBD1 (5 bases). The CDR3 totals 15 residues. CDR1 and CDR2 (germline): MGHDK, SYGVNS. Trimming took 5 bases from V and 6 from J, leaving 17 bases between them. This CDR3 is CASSRSGAGSQPQHF. CDR3 nucleotides: TGTGCCAGCAGTCGATCCGGGGCTGGGAGTCAGCCCCAGCATTTT.

This CDR3 is CASSIDPSQRGPSTDTQYF. The CDR3 region has the DNA TGTGCCAGTAGTATAGATCCTTCTCAGCGGGGGCCTAGCACAGATACGCAGTATTTT. This chain connects TRBV19 to TRBJ2-3, with TRBD2 matching 8 bases. With V trimmed by 0 bases and J by 0 bases, 11 bases remained unmatched. Germline assignment: CDR1 LNHDA and CDR2 SQIVND (reference sequence). The CDR3 has 19 residues.

The J gene is TRBJ2-5, the V gene TRBV11-2, with 9 bases lining up with TRBD1. With V trimmed by 3 bases and J by 6 bases, 5 bases remained unmatched. The CDR3 covers 14 residues. Germline CDR1 is SGHAT and CDR2 is FQNNGV. This chain's CDR3 is CASSFTGGGKTQYF. CDR3 nucleotides: TGTGCCAGCAGCTTCACAGGGGGCGGTAAGACCCAGTACTTC.

The rearrangement links TRBV24-1 to TRBJ2-2; TRBD1 matches at 10 bases. There are 15 residues in the CDR3. Germline CDR1 is KGHDR and CDR2 is SFDVKD. V was clipped by 9 bases and J by 0 bases; unmatched bases: 3. CDR3 loop: CATGQGGTNTGELFF. The DNA for the CDR3 is TGTGCCACCGGACAGGGGGGGACGAACACCGGGGAGCTGTTTTTT.

V gene TRBV7-8 combines with J gene TRBJ2-3; TRBD1 is a possible D gene (6 bases). CDR3 length equals 15 residues. CDR1 is SGHVS and CDR2 is FQNEAQ in the germline V gene. V was pared by 0 bases and J by 4 bases, with 11 bases between. The CDR3 bases are TGTGCCAGCAGCTTAGCGGCTAGGACAGCAGATACGCAGTATTTT. Amino acid sequence: CASSLAARTADTQYF. Drawing the rest from reference TRBV7-8 and TRBJ2-3, the complete variable domain is GAGVSQSPRYKVAKRGQDVALRCDPISGHVSLFWYQQALGQGPEFLTYFQNEAQLDKSGLPSDRFFAERPEGSVSTLKIQRTQQEDSAVYLCASSLAARTADTQYFGPGTRLTVL.

The rearrangement joins TRBV5-5 to TRBJ2-5, with no clear D. Germline V lookup: CDR1 SGHKS, CDR2 YYEKEE (reference sequence). Trimming left V 0 bases short and J 2 bases short, with 8 bases between. This CDR3 has 14 residues. This CDR3 reads CASSLGARQETQYF. CDR3 sequence (DNA): TGTGCCAGCAGCTTGGGGGCCAGGCAAGAGACCCAGTACTTC.

The chain joins TRBV3-1 (or the pseudogene TRBV3-2) to TRBJ2-1; perhaps TRBD2 as D (5 bases). Germline-derived CDR1 and CDR2 are LGHDT and YNNKEL (reference sequence). V lost 3 bases to trimming and J lost 10 bases, with 7 bases between them. The length of the CDR3 is 11 residues. Here the CDR3 reads CASSHSGEQFF. DNA of the CDR3: TGTGCCAGCAGCCATTCGGGAGAGCAGTTCTTC.

This clone has a handful of counts. The rearrangement uses TRBV7-3 and TRBJ2-2, with D hard to call. Trimming stripped 4 bases from V and 1 base from J, with 13 bases between. CDR1 and CDR2 (germline): SGHTA, FQGTGA. This CDR3 has 16 residues. The CDR3 sequence is CASSSTGLRNTGELFF. As DNA, the CDR3 is TGTGCCAGCAGCTCTACCGGGTTGAGGAACACCGGGGAGCTGTTTTTT.

This clone is a singleton in its sample. The rearrangement joins TRBV3-1 (or the pseudogene TRBV3-2) to TRBJ2-3; 9 nucleotides line up with TRBD1. V dropped 5 bases and J dropped 2; count of bases not matched to a gene: 8. This CDR3 has 16 residues. Per the germline V gene, CDR1 is LGHDT and CDR2 is YNNKEL (reference sequence). The CDR3: CASSVTGTGSTDTQYF. The CDR3 DNA reads TGTGCCAGCAGCGTTACCGGGACAGGGTCCACAGATACGCAGTATTTT.